The subject of this entry is one T cell receptor (beta chain). Sequencing was performed with immunoSEQ multiplex PCR; in TCRdb, only in-frame clones are kept and a portion is missing. The table lists about 180,000 clones, roughly 89% of them singletons. This sample is drawn from a study of blood T cell repertoires in COVID-19. The sample was peripheral blood. The source of this sequence is a woman in her 70s with COVID-19, enrolled during active disease.

In DNA, the CDR3 is TGTGCCAGCAGTTACCAGGGTAATGAGCAGTTCTTC. It encodes CASSYQGNEQFF. The chain employs TRBV6-2 or TRBV6-3 and TRBJ2-1; perhaps TRBD1 as D (5 bases). Germline CDR1 reads MNHEY; CDR2 reads SVGEGT. Trimming removed 2 bases at V and 7 bases at J, with 6 bases between. The length of the CDR3 is 12 residues.